These 30 T cell receptor beta chains were all obtained from the same sample, sequenced in a study of blood T cell repertoires in COVID-19. Sequencing used immunoSEQ multiplex PCR; TCRdb keeps in-frame clones, though not all of them. The data show 100,000 to 150,000 clones, with about four fifths seen just once and about a sixth held by the top ten. The sequencing sample was made of peripheral blood. These receptors all stem from a man aged 25-45 years with COVID-19, enrolled during active disease.

The chain recombines TRBV6-5 with TRBJ2-3, with D possibly TRBD2 on 7 matching bases. The CDR3 runs 15 residues. Deletions cut 7 bases from V and 4 bases from J, with 18 bases between. The germline gives CDR1 MNHEY, CDR2 SVGAGI. Written as DNA, the CDR3 is TGTGCCAGCACCCGGGGGGCAGGGTATGCAGATACGCAGTATTTT. This gives the protein CASTRGAGYADTQYF.

V gene TRBV7-3 combines with J gene TRBJ2-3; TRBD2 matches at 10 bases. CDR1 SGHTA and CDR2 FQGTGA come from the germline V gene. The CDR3 contains 15 residues. V gave up 6 bases and J gave up 2 bases; unmatched junction bases: 5. CDR3 bases: TGTGCCAGCAGTCCTGGACTAGCGGCCACAGATACGCAGTATTTT. This gives the protein CASSPGLAATDTQYF.

The chain joins TRBV29-1 to TRBJ2-1, with TRBD1 matching over 7 bases. V shed 2 bases and J 15 bases; nucleotides not matched to a gene: 10. This CDR3 has 12 amino acids. CDR1 is SQVTM, CDR2 ANQGSEA, per germline. CDR3 sequence: CSVERPGGVGFF. The CDR3 DNA follows: TGCAGCGTTGAACGGCCAGGGGGTGTTGGGTTCTTC.

This clone has only one observation. This specimen includes other DNA sequences encoding the same CDR3. The chain is built from TRBV30 and TRBJ2-3, with D perhaps TRBD1 (6 bases). Germline V CDR1 and CDR2: GTSNPN, SVGIG (reference sequence). The CDR3 has 13 residues. V was shortened by 0 bases and J by 3 bases, with 7 bases between the two germline ends. CDR3 protein: CAWSVGGTDTQYF. In DNA form, the CDR3 reads TGTGCCTGGAGTGTAGGGGGTACAGATACGCAGTATTTT.

J is TRBJ2-3 and V is TRBV9; maybe TRBD2 (6 bases). CDR1 and CDR2 from the germline V gene are SGDLS and YYNGEE. The V gene lost 4 bases and the J gene lost 0 bases, with 18 bases spanning the gap. This CDR3 spans 17 amino acids. CDR3 coding DNA: TGTGCCAGCAGCCCGGGCGGGACCATCCTTAGCACAGATACGCAGTATTTT. Translation: CASSPGGTILSTDTQYF.

This chain uses TRBV4-2 with TRBJ2-6; tentatively, D is TRBD1 (6 bases). CDR1 LGHNA and CDR2 YNFKEQ come from the germline V gene. This CDR3 comprises 16 residues. The V and J ends lost 4 bases and 1 base respectively, with 11 bases between them. The CDR3 loop is CASSLNQGSGANVLTF. In DNA, the CDR3 is TGTGCCAGCAGCCTTAATCAGGGGTCTGGGGCCAACGTCCTGACTTTC.

The genes are TRBV7-9 and TRBJ2-5, with 7 bases lining up with TRBD2. V lost 4 bases to trimming and J lost 5 bases; unmatched junction nucleotides: 10. The CDR3 totals 15 residues. CDR1 SEHNR and CDR2 FQNEAQ come from the germline V gene (reference sequence). In nucleotides, the CDR3 is TGTGCCAGCAGCTCCACGTGGCGGGAGTGGGAGACCCAGTACTTC. Translated, it gives CASSSTWREWETQYF.

The V call is TRBV5-5, the J call TRBJ1-6; possibly TRBD1 for D (6 bases). Trimming took off 1 base at V and 5 bases at J, with 7 bases between the two ends. The CDR3 has 14 amino acids. In germline, CDR1 is SGHKS, CDR2 YYEKEE (reference sequence). CDR3 sequence (DNA): TGTGCCAGCAGCTTGAAGGGGGATAATTCACCCCTCCACTTT. Its protein product is CASSLKGDNSPLHF. Full variable domain (missing parts from reference TRBV5-5 and TRBJ1-6): DAGVTQSPTHLIKTRGQQVTLRCSPISGHKSVSWYQQVLGQGPQFIFQYYEKEERGRGNFPDRFSARQFPNYSSELNVNALLLGDSALYLCASSLKGDNSPLHFGNGTRLTVT.

This clone was recorded once. This chain connects TRBV6-4 to TRBJ1-1; 9 positions match TRBD1. CDR1 MRHNA and CDR2 SNTAGT come from the germline V gene. The CDR3 is 15 residues long. V lost 5 bases, J lost 4 bases, and 8 bases stayed unmatched. CDR3 bases: TGTGCCAGCAGTCTCCTACAGGGGGCGGTCACTGAAGCTTTCTTT. This translates into CASSLLQGAVTEAFF.

This chain uses TRBV30 with TRBJ1-2; 8 bases line up with TRBD1. Germline CDR1 GTSNPN, CDR2 SVGIG (reference sequence). The CDR3 extends over 14 amino acids. The junction had 8 bases not matched to a gene; V was cut back by 2 bases and J by 6 bases. Written as DNA, the CDR3 is TGTGCCTGGAGTCCCCCGGACAGGGAGAATGGCTACACCTTC. This sequence encodes CAWSPPDRENGYTF.

V usage is TRBV25-1 and J usage is TRBJ1-2, with D perhaps matching TRBD1 (6 bases). Germline CDR1 is MGHDK and CDR2 is SYGVNS. The CDR3 length is 15 residues. V was shortened by 4 bases and J by 5 bases, with 17 bases between the two germline ends. In nucleotides, the CDR3 is TGTGCCAGCAGTGTAAACCGGGACAACCAATATGGCTACACCTTC. This translates into CASSVNRDNQYGYTF.

V is TRBV18 and J is TRBJ1-2; D unclear. The length of the CDR3 is 14 residues. Germline-derived CDR1 and CDR2 are KGHSH and LQKENI. With 6 bases removed from V and 3 bases from J, the gap between germline ends came to 14 bases. The CDR3 DNA follows: TGTGCCAGCTCCGGGAGGGTCGACGACTATGGCTACACCTTC. It codes for CASSGRVDDYGYTF. The whole variable domain, remainder taken from reference TRBV18 and TRBJ1-2, is NAGVMQNPRHLVRRRGQEARLRCSPMKGHSHVYWYRQLPEEGLKFMVYLQKENIIDESGMPKERFSAEFPKEGPSILRIQQVVRGDSAAYFCASSGRVDDYGYTFGSGTRLTVV.

The chain is built from TRBV6-5 and TRBJ2-7, with TRBD1 identical over 8 bases. Germline CDR1 reads MNHEY; CDR2 reads SVGAGI. The CDR3 has 14 residues. The V gene end was trimmed by 2 bases and the J gene end by 6 bases; junction bases not matched to a gene: 6. Here the CDR3 reads CASSYGQGAGEQYF. The CDR3 bases are TGTGCCAGCAGTTACGGGCAGGGGGCGGGCGAGCAGTACTTC.

The sample holds a few counts of this clone. This CDR3 reads CASSRGQGAQPQHF. The CDR3 DNA reads TGTGCCAGCAGCCGTGGACAGGGAGCCCAGCCCCAGCATTTT. V and J are TRBV16 and TRBJ1-5; 8 bases align to TRBD1. Germline values: CDR1 KGHSY, CDR2 FQNENV. V trimming: 4 bases; J trimming: 7 bases; junction bases outside the gene matches: 6. CDR3 length: 14 amino acids.

The chain combines TRBV5-1 with TRBJ2-1, with 13 bases lining up with TRBD2. This CDR3 region has 17 residues. Germline CDR1 is SGHRS and CDR2 is YFSETQ. The J segment lost 8 bases and the V segment lost 4 bases, leaving 12 bases of the junction unmatched. Written as DNA, the CDR3 is TGCGCCAGCAGCGCCGGACTAGCGGGAGTGGTACGGGATGAGCAGTTCTTC. This gives the protein CASSAGLAGVVRDEQFF. Filled out from reference TRBV5-1 and TRBJ2-1, the complete variable domain reads KAGVTQTPRYLIKTRGQQVTLSCSPISGHRSVSWYQQTPGQGLQFLFEYFSETQRNKGNFPGRFSGRQFSNSRSEMNVSTLELGDSALYLCASSAGLAGVVRDEQFFGPGTRLTVL.

This clone was counted a single time. The chain employs TRBV11-2 and TRBJ2-2; unclear D gene. This CDR3 contains 13 residues. Germline-derived CDR1 and CDR2 are SGHAT and FQNNGV. Trimming left V 5 bases short and J 5 bases short, with 9 bases between. The CDR3: CASSPLVTGELFF. The DNA of the CDR3 is TGTGCCAGCAGCCCCCTAGTAACCGGGGAGCTGTTTTTT. The variable domain in full, with the rest retrieved from reference TRBV11-2 and TRBJ2-2, is EAGVAQSPRYKIIEKRQSVAFWCNPISGHATLYWYQQILGQGPKLLIQFQNNGVVDDSQLPKDRFSAERLKGVDSTLKIQPAKLEDSAVYLCASSPLVTGELFFGEGSRLTVL.

The J gene is TRBJ2-7, the V gene TRBV5-1, with TRBD1 as a possible D gene (6 bases). Germline loops: CDR1 SGHRS, CDR2 YFSETQ. V lost 4 bases to trimming and J lost 3 bases, with 14 bases between them. This CDR3 spans 14 amino acids. This CDR3 reads CASSPWAGDYEQYF. The CDR3 DNA reads TGCGCCAGCAGCCCGTGGGCAGGGGACTACGAGCAGTACTTC. The full variable domain, its missing parts supplied by reference TRBV5-1 and TRBJ2-7, is KAGVTQTPRYLIKTRGQQVTLSCSPISGHRSVSWYQQTPGQGLQFLFEYFSETQRNKGNFPGRFSGRQFSNSRSEMNVSTLELGDSALYLCASSPWAGDYEQYFGPGTRLTVT.

This rearrangement joins TRBV4-2 to TRBJ2-1, with TRBD2 matching 8 bases. With 0 bases clipped from V and 1 base from J, the junction kept 11 bases outside the gene matches. Germline values: CDR1 LGHNA, CDR2 YNFKEQ. There are 19 residues in the CDR3. In DNA form, the CDR3 reads TGTGCCAGCAGCCAAGATGGGTCAGCGGGAGTGGGGTCCTACAATGAGCAGTTCTTC. This sequence encodes CASSQDGSAGVGSYNEQFF.

The genes are TRBV7-2 and TRBJ1-1, with D unresolved. The CDR3 length is 14 residues. Trimming shortened V by 3 bases and J by 2 bases, and 10 bases separated the two germline ends. Per the germline V gene, CDR1 is SGHTA and CDR2 is FQGNSA. CDR3 nucleotides: TGTGCCAGCAGCTTCGGACTGCCTAACACTGAAGCTTTCTTT. It codes for CASSFGLPNTEAFF.

The V call is TRBV4-1, the J call TRBJ1-5; no firm D call. This CDR3 has 17 residues. CDR1 and CDR2 from the germline V gene are MGHRA and YSYEKL. Trimming cost V 1 base and J 1 base, with 14 bases left between them. CDR3 sequence reads: CASSQAQGPSSNQPQHF. CDR3 in DNA: TGCGCCAGCAGCCAAGCACAAGGACCTAGCAGCAATCAGCCCCAGCATTTT.

The chain couples TRBV4-1 to TRBJ1-1; D unclear. Trimming stripped 1 base from V and 0 bases from J, with 12 bases between. CDR1 is MGHRA, CDR2 YSYEKL, per germline. This CDR3 is built from 16 residues. CDR3 sequence reads: CASSQVLSPVNTEAFF. In nucleotides, the CDR3 is TGCGCCAGCAGCCAAGTTCTCTCGCCGGTGAACACTGAAGCTTTCTTT.

V is TRBV7-8 and J is TRBJ2-1; D ambiguous. V lost 0 bases and J 9 bases, leaving 6 bases between the germline ends. Germline V gene lookup returns CDR1 SGHVS and CDR2 FQNEAQ. This CDR3 has 12 residues. The CDR3 sequence: CASSLARFEQFF. For the CDR3, the DNA is TGTGCCAGCAGCTTAGCCCGGTTTGAGCAGTTCTTC.

A word on this clone: Other DNA sequences in this specimen translate into the identical CDR3. The chain recombines TRBV6-5 with TRBJ2-7; TRBD1 agrees at 10 bases. CDR1 MNHEY and CDR2 SVGAGI come from the germline V gene. V gave up 2 bases and J gave up 5 bases; unmatched junction bases: 3. There are 14 residues in the CDR3. The CDR3 DNA sequence: TGTGCCAGCAGTTACAGGGACAGGGGCGACGAGCAGTACTTC. Translating gives CASSYRDRGDEQYF.

The chain employs TRBV7-8 and TRBJ1-5; 7 nucleotides match TRBD1. V trimming: 5 bases; J trimming: 0 bases; junction bases outside the gene matches: 7. Per the germline V gene, CDR1 is SGHVS and CDR2 is FQNEAQ. The CDR3 consists of 16 residues. The CDR3 loop reads CASSEQGLLSNQPQHF. CDR3 DNA sequence: TGTGCCAGCAGCGAACAGGGGCTTCTTAGCAATCAGCCCCAGCATTTT.

V and J are TRBV6-5 and TRBJ1-5; D uncertain. The CDR3 has 13 amino acids. Trimming took off 6 bases at V and 2 bases at J, with 8 bases between the two ends. Germline loops: CDR1 MNHEY, CDR2 SVGAGI. As DNA, the CDR3 is TGTGCCAGCAGGCCCCCGGGCAATCAGCCCCAGCATTTT. Its translation is CASRPPGNQPQHF.

This chain links TRBV9 with TRBJ2-2; TRBD2 matches at 12 bases. With V trimmed by 2 bases and J by 1 base, 6 bases remained unmatched. This CDR3 has 18 residues. CDR1 and CDR2 from the germline V gene are SGDLS and YYNGEE. The CDR3 here is CASSVSSGGAWNTGELFF. The CDR3 bases are TGTGCCAGCAGCGTTTCTAGCGGGGGGGCTTGGAACACCGGGGAGCTGTTTTTT.

The rearrangement links TRBV30 to TRBJ1-3; no clear D. Per germline, CDR1 GTSNPN and CDR2 SVGIG (reference sequence). V was clipped by 4 bases and J by 4 bases, with 11 bases between them. The length of the CDR3 is 13 residues. Written as DNA, the CDR3 is TGTGCCTGGATTGGCATTCCCGGAAACACCATATATTTT. Translating it yields CAWIGIPGNTIYF.

This clone was picked up a small number of times. The rearrangement uses TRBV28 and TRBJ2-2; possibly TRBD1 for D (5 bases). The CDR3 is 15 residues long. V was trimmed by 4 bases and J by 3 bases, leaving 12 bases between them. Germline V gene lookup returns CDR1 MDHEN and CDR2 SYDVKM. The CDR3 nucleotides are TGTGCCAGCAGTTCAGGGTTAAGGGACACCGGGGAGCTGTTTTTT. Its protein is CASSSGLRDTGELFF.

This clone was counted between two and nine times. The V call is TRBV5-1, the J call TRBJ2-2; a weak D match, TRBD2 (6 bases). V was clipped by 3 bases and J by 0 bases, with 12 bases between them. Looked up from germline, CDR1 is SGHRS and CDR2 is YFSETQ. The CDR3 loop spans 16 amino acids. CDR3 amino acids: CASSWGAGSNTGELFF. In DNA, the CDR3 is TGCGCCAGCAGCTGGGGAGCGGGTTCGAACACCGGGGAGCTGTTTTTT.

This clone came up a few times. This chain uses TRBV6-5 with TRBJ1-1; D is undetermined. CDR1 is MNHEY, CDR2 SVGAGI, per germline. CDR3 length equals 12 residues. The V end was cut by 7 bases, the J end by 7 bases, with 13 bases between. CDR3 coding DNA: TGTGCCAGCACCTCCCGTAGAGGTGAAGCTTTCTTT. Translating gives CASTSRRGEAFF.